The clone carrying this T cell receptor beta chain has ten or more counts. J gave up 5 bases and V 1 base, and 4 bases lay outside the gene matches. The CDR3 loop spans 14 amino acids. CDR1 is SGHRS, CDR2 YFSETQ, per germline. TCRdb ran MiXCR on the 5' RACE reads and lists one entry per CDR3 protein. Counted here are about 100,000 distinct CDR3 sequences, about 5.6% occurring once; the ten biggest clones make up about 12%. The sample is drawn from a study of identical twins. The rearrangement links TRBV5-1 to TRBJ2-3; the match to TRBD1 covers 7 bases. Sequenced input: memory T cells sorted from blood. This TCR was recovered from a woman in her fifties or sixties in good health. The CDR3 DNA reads TGCGCCAGCAGCTTGAGGGGGCGCGGAGATACGCAGTATTTT. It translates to CASSLRGRGDTQYF.